This T cell receptor beta chain is from a study of graft-versus-host responses after intestinal transplantation. The wider study: Anti-thymocyte globulin served as induction for all recipients, who then took tacrolimus and steroids for three to four years. Study-wide points: Subjects displaying graft-donor T cell macrochimerism possessed elevated graft-versus-host to host-versus-graft clonal ratios inside allografts. Peak circulating GvH clone levels were associated with early post-transplant HvG declines. GvH clones appeared in recipient marrow, some first in ileum or blood.

Assay used: immunoSEQ multiplex PCR; TCRdb lists only in-frame clones, some missing. Of tens of thousands of clones listed, 91% are singletons. Comment on this clone: Its antigen is unknown.

This clonotype originated in a human donor who received an intestinal transplant. This specimen was unstimulated CD4+ T cells sorted from spleen or lymph node cells, taken before intestinal transplant.

CDR3 loop: CSASLGDTQYF. CDR3 bases: TGCAGTGCTAGCCTAGGAGATACGCAGTATTTT. V is TRBV20-1 and J is TRBJ2-3; no clear D. V shed 3 bases and J shed 5 bases, with 6 bases lying between them. CDR1 and CDR2 from the germline V gene are DFQATT and SNEGSKA (reference sequence). CDR3 length: 11 amino acids.